This T cell receptor (beta chain) was obtained from a study of technical replicates of blood from a handful of donors. Produced via immunoSEQ multiplex PCR; TCRdb's table is partial and in-frame only. Of tens of thousands of clones detected, 98% appear once; the ten largest clones hold over 0.2%. The CDR3 runs to 14 residues. Trimming at V came to 5 bases and at J to 3 bases, leaving 2 bases not matched to a gene. Germline V gives CDR1 SGHVS, CDR2 FQNEAQ. The sample comprised T cells isolated from PBMCs. The sequence derives from a human donor in good health. V is TRBV7-8 and J is TRBJ2-7, with 12 bases aligning to TRBD2. CDR3 sequence (DNA): TGTGCCAGCAGCCCGGGACTAGCGGGCTACGAGCAGTACTTC. It is translated as CASSPGLAGYEQYF.